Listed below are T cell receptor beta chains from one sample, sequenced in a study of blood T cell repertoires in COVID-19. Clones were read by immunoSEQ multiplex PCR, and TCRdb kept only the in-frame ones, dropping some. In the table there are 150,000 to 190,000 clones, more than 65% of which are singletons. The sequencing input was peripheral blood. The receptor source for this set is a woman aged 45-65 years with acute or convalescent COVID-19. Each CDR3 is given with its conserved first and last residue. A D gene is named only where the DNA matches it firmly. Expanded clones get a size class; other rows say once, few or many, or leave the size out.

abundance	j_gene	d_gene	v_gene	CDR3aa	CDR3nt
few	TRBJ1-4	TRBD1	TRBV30	CAWMVQGALRSEKLFF	TGTGCCTGGATGGTGCAGGGGGCGCTTCGAAGTGAAAAACTGTTTTTT
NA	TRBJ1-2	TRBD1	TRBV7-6	CASSKPGQGAGYGYTF	TGTGCCAGCAGCAAGCCGGGACAGGGCGCTGGCTATGGCTACACCTTC
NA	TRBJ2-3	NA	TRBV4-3	CASSQWTLGTDTQYF	TGCGCCAGCAGCCAATGGACACTGGGGACAGATACGCAGTATTTT
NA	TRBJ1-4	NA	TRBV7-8	CASSTLAGHSVEKLFF	TGTGCCAGCAGCACGCTTGCGGGTCACAGTGTCGAAAAACTGTTTTTT
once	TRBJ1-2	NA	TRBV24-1	CATSREGNYGYTF	TGTGCCACGTCTAGGGAGGGTAACTATGGCTACACCTTC
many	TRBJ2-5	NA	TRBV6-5	CASNRVVQETQYF	TGTGCCAGCAACAGGGTTGTCCAAGAGACCCAGTACTTC
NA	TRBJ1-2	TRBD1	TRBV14	CASSVDRGTNYGYTF	TGTGCCAGCAGCGTAGACAGGGGGACCAACTATGGCTACACCTTC
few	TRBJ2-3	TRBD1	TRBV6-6	CASSSRQGKITDTQYF	TGTGCCAGCAGTTCACGACAGGGCAAGATTACAGATACGCAGTATTTT
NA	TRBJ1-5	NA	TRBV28	CASVWQSNQPQHF	TGTGCCAGCGTTTGGCAAAGCAATCAGCCCCAGCATTTT
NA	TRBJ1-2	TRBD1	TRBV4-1	CASSPEPGQGKGYYGYTF	TGCGCCAGCAGCCCTGAACCGGGACAGGGAAAGGGTTACTATGGCTACACCTTC
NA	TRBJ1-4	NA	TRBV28	CASSLRGEKLFF	TGTGCCAGCAGTCTAAGGGGCGAAAAACTGTTTTTT
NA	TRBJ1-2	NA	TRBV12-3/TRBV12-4	CASSFIANYGYTF	TGTGCCAGCAGTTTTATAGCTAACTATGGCTACACCTTC
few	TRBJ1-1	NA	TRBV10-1	CASKRSMNTEAFF	TGCGCCAGCAAGAGGAGCATGAACACTGAAGCTTTCTTT
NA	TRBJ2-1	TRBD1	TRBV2	CASSERRGTGEQFF	TGTGCCAGCAGTGAGAGGAGGGGGACAGGTGAGCAGTTCTTC
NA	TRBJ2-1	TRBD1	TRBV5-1	CASSYGTGGNEQFF	TGCGCCAGCAGCTACGGGACAGGGGGGAATGAGCAGTTCTTC
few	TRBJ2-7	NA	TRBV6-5	CASRNSEYEQYF	TGTGCCAGCAGAAACAGTGAATACGAGCAGTACTTC
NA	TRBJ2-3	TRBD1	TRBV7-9	CASSLVQGADTQYF	TGTGCCAGCAGCTTAGTACAGGGGGCAGATACGCAGTATTTT
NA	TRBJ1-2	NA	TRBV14	CASRDVVGGYTF	TGTGCCAGCCGGGATGTAGTGGGGGGCTACACCTTC
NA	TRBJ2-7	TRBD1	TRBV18	CASSPPSGQGGDEQYF	TGTGCCAGCTCACCACCCAGCGGACAGGGCGGCGACGAGCAGTACTTC
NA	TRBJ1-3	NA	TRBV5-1	CASRVGDTSGNTIYF	TGCGCCAGCAGAGTGGGGGACACCTCTGGAAACACCATATATTTT
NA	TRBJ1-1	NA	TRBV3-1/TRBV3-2	CASSSQGRGTEAFF	TGTGCCAGCAGCTCCCAAGGAAGGGGCACTGAAGCTTTCTTT
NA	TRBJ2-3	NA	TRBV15	CATSSLVTGSSDTQYF	TGTGCCACCAGCAGCCTGGTCACAGGGTCCTCAGATACGCAGTATTTT
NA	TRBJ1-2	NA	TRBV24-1	CATSDPTRGDYGYTF	TGTGCCACCAGTGATCCGACACGGGGGGACTATGGCTACACCTTC
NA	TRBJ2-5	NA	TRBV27	CASATGGRETQYF	TGTGCCAGCGCCACGGGGGGCCGGGAGACCCAGTACTTC
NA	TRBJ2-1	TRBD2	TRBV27	CASSLFSTGLAGDLNEQFF	TGTGCCAGCAGTTTATTCTCTACCGGACTAGCGGGAGACCTCAATGAGCAGTTCTTC
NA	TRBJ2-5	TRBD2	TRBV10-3	CAISGLAGGGETQYF	TGTGCCATCAGTGGACTAGCGGGAGGCGGGGAGACCCAGTACTTC
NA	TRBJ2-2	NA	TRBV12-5	CASGLAAGQGELFF	TGTGCTAGTGGTTTGGCGGCGGGTCAGGGGGAGCTGTTTTTT
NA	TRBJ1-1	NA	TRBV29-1	CSAQHGDKVTEAFF	TGCAGCGCCCAACACGGCGACAAGGTCACTGAAGCTTTCTTT
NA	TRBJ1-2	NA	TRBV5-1	CASSLVPGSGEGYGYTF	TGCGCCAGCAGCTTGGTTCCAGGGTCTGGGGAGGGATATGGCTACACCTTC
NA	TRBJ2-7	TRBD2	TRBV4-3	CASSRYTRLAGAYEQYF	TGCGCCAGCAGCCGATATACCCGACTAGCGGGAGCCTACGAGCAGTACTTC
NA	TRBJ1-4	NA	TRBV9	CASSAGMGANEKLFF	TGTGCCAGCAGCGCTGGAATGGGGGCGAATGAAAAACTGTTTTTT
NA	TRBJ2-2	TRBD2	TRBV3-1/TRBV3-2	CASRPSGGATGELFF	TGTGCCAGCAGACCTAGCGGGGGGGCCACCGGGGAGCTGTTTTTT
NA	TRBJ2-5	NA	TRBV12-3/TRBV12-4	CASSSGLQETQYF	TGTGCCAGCAGTTCAGGCCTGCAAGAGACCCAGTACTTC
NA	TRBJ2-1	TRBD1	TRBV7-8	CASSPLTGNNEQFF	TGTGCCAGCAGCCCCTTGACAGGGAACAATGAGCAGTTCTTC
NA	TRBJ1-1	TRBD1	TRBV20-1	CSASGTAKNTEAFF	TGCAGTGCTAGTGGGACAGCTAAGAACACTGAAGCTTTCTTT
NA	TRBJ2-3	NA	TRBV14	CASSHRHHTDTQYF	TGTGCCAGCAGCCACAGACACCACACAGATACGCAGTATTTT